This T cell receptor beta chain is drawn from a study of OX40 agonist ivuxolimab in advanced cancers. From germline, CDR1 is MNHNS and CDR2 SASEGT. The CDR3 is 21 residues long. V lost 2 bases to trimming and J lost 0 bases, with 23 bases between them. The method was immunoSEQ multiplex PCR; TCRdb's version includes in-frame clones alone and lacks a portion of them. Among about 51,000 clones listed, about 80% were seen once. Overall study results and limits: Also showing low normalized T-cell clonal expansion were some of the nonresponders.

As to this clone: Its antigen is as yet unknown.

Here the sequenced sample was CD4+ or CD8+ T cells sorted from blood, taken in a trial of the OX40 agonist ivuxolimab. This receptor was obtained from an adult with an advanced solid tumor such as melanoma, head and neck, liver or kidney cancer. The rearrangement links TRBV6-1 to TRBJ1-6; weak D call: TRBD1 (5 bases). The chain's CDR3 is CASSEKDAGLVWSSYNSPLHF. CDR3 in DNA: TGTGCCAGCAGTGAAAAAGATGCAGGGCTGGTCTGGAGCTCCTATAATTCACCCCTCCACTTT.